Below, 10 T cell receptor beta chains from the same sample are listed, as sequenced in a study of T-cell memory formation after mild COVID-19. TCRdb used MiXCR to reprocess the 5' RACE reads, holding one entry per CDR3 protein. The table shows about 560,000 distinct CDR3 sequences, with roughly 21% occurring only once. Sequenced: PBMCs or a T cell subset sorted from them (not recorded which). All receptors derive from an adult woman who had mild COVID-19 (a few samples of this study predate the infection). Cell type and time point are not known.

The chain employs TRBV7-2 and TRBJ1-1; D call uncertain. The CDR3 contains 13 residues. Germline V lookup: CDR1 SGHTA, CDR2 FQGNSA. Trimming pared 5 bases from V and 4 bases from J, leaving 11 bases between. CDR3: CASSPMRSTEAFF. For the CDR3, the DNA is TGTGCCAGCAGCCCCATGCGGAGCACTGAAGCTTTCTTT.

At least ten counts were recorded for this clonotype. V gene TRBV4-2 combines with J gene TRBJ2-3; the match to TRBD2 covers 11 bases. With V trimmed by 4 bases and J by 6 bases, 9 bases remained unmatched. The length of the CDR3 is 16 residues. Per germline, CDR1 LGHNA and CDR2 YNFKEQ. The CDR3 is CASSPLAGGPRDTQYF. Here the CDR3 DNA reads TGTGCCAGCAGCCCATTAGCGGGGGGGCCTCGGGATACGCAGTATTTT.

This CDR3 reads CASSVATGADTQYF. CDR3 bases: TGTGCCAGCAGCGTAGCTACAGGGGCAGATACGCAGTATTTT. The chain links TRBV9 to TRBJ2-3; 7 bases match TRBD1. The CDR3 totals 14 residues. Germline CDR1 SGDLS, CDR2 YYNGEE. Trimming took 0 bases from V and 4 from J; bases not matched to a gene: 2.

The V and J genes are TRBV6-5 and TRBJ1-1; possible D gene TRBD1, 5 bases. Trimming left V 3 bases short and J 2 bases short, with 10 bases between. CDR1 is MNHEY and CDR2 is SVGAGI in the germline V gene. This CDR3 comprises 14 residues. The CDR3 DNA is TGTGCCAGCAGTTATGGGGACCTTAACACTGAAGCTTTCTTT. Amino acid sequence: CASSYGDLNTEAFF.

V is TRBV20-1 and J is TRBJ2-2, with D perhaps matching TRBD1 (5 bases). V was clipped by 7 bases and J by 5 bases, with 11 bases between them. This CDR3 contains 12 residues. Germline V lookup: CDR1 DFQATT, CDR2 SNEGSKA (reference sequence). The CDR3 nucleotides read TGCAGTGTGGGGCGTGGGACCGGGGAGCTGTTTTTT. The encoded protein is CSVGRGTGELFF.

The rearrangement uses TRBV7-9 and TRBJ2-7, with D tentatively TRBD2 (5 bases). V dropped 1 base and J dropped 5 bases, with 12 bases sitting between them. The CDR3 loop spans 14 amino acids. Germline CDR1 and CDR2: SEHNR and FQNEAQ (reference sequence). The CDR3 sequence is CASSLVQLGDEQYF. The CDR3 nucleotides are TGTGCCAGCAGCTTAGTACAGCTCGGGGACGAGCAGTACTTC.

This clonotype was counted between two and nine times. The J gene is TRBJ1-6, the V gene TRBV7-8; D call uncertain. Germline lookup yields CDR1 SGHVS and CDR2 FQNEAQ. The CDR3 covers 13 residues. With 5 bases removed from V and 7 bases from J, the gap between germline ends came to 9 bases. CDR3 in amino acids: CASSQVRNSPLHF. CDR3 bases: TGTGCCAGCAGCCAAGTTCGGAATTCACCCCTCCACTTT.

This clonotype turned up a few times. The rearrangement links TRBV12-3 or TRBV12-4 to TRBJ1-1; D may be TRBD1 (6 bases). The CDR3 totals 18 residues. The V end lost 5 bases, the J end lost 1 base, and 23 bases lay between the germline ends. The CDR3 region has the DNA TGTGCCAGCAGTCGCTCAGCTACAGGGAAAAGCTGGAACACTGAAGCTTTCTTT. Amino acid sequence: CASSRSATGKSWNTEAFF.

This clonotype was seen only a few times. V gene TRBV6-2 or TRBV6-3 combines with J gene TRBJ1-5, with a possible D match to TRBD1 (6 bases). The V gene lost 4 bases and the J gene lost 6 bases, with 16 bases spanning the gap. The CDR3 has 15 residues. Germline V gene lookup returns CDR1 MNHEY and CDR2 SVGEGT. The CDR3: CASSFTRGASQPQHF. In DNA form, the CDR3 reads TGTGCCAGCAGTTTTACCAGGGGCGCGAGTCAGCCCCAGCATTTT.

The chain couples TRBV3-1 to TRBJ1-1, with TRBD1 matching over 9 bases. J was trimmed by 2 bases and V by 4 bases; bases with no gene match: 5. CDR3 length: 15 residues. Germline values: CDR1 LGHDT, CDR2 YNNKEL (reference sequence). In DNA, the CDR3 is TGTGCCAGCAGCCCCGACAGGGGGGCCAACACTGAAGCTTTCTTT. As protein: CASSPDRGANTEAFF.